This is a list of T cell receptor beta chains from one sample in a study of blood T cell repertoires in COVID-19. Method: immunoSEQ multiplex PCR; TCRdb's copy keeps in-frame clones and lacks some. The data show some 180,000 clones, with approximately 88% seen just once and about 7% held by the top ten. The source material was peripheral blood. These receptors all stem from a man in his forties with acute or convalescent COVID-19. The CDR3 runs from the conserved cysteine through the conserved F or W. The order of the fields is clone size, CDR3 length, V gene, J gene, D gene, CDR3 DNA, CDR3 protein. The D gene is left open where the match is weak. The size entry is marked missing in some rows and otherwise reads once, few, many or a size class.

size: NA
length: 15
V: TRBV30
J: TRBJ1-6
D: NA
DNA: TGTGCCTGGAGTGTACTAGCCTCCTATAATTCACCCCTCCACTTT
CDR3: CAWSVLASYNSPLHF

size: NA
length: 16
V: TRBV27
J: TRBJ1-4
D: TRBD1
DNA: TGTGCCAGCAGTTTGAGGCAGGGGGTTGGTAATGAAAAACTGTTTTTT
CDR3: CASSLRQGVGNEKLFF

size: NA
length: 15
V: TRBV6-2/TRBV6-3
J: TRBJ1-5
D: TRBD1
DNA: TGTGCCAGCAGCTCGGGACAGGTCCCCCTTCAGCCCCAGCATTTT
CDR3: CASSSGQVPLQPQHF

size: NA
length: 16
V: TRBV11-1
J: TRBJ2-2
D: NA
DNA: TGTGCCAGCAGCTTAGGGACAGCTAAGATCGCCGGGGAGCTGTTTTTT
CDR3: CASSLGTAKIAGELFF

size: NA
length: 12
V: TRBV3-1/TRBV3-2
J: TRBJ2-7
D: NA
DNA: TGTGCCAGCAGCTCACAGGTCGGCGAGCAGTACTTC
CDR3: CASSSQVGEQYF

size: NA
length: 14
V: TRBV4-1
J: TRBJ2-2
D: NA
DNA: TGCGCCAGCAGCCATCCCGACACGACCGGGGAGCTGTTTTTT
CDR3: CASSHPDTTGELFF

size: NA
length: 14
V: TRBV6-4
J: TRBJ1-1
D: NA
DNA: TGTGCCAGCAGTTCTGGCTCCGAAAACACTGAAGCTTTCTTT
CDR3: CASSSGSENTEAFF

size: NA
length: 14
V: TRBV7-2
J: TRBJ2-2
D: NA
DNA: TGTGCCAGCAGCTTAGGGTTGAGTACCGGGGAGCTGTTTTTT
CDR3: CASSLGLSTGELFF

size: NA
length: 15
V: TRBV19
J: TRBJ2-7
D: TRBD2
DNA: TGTGCCAGTAGTATAGCGGCTAGCGGGGTCTACGAGCAGTACTTC
CDR3: CASSIAASGVYEQYF

size: once
length: 18
V: TRBV27
J: TRBJ2-1
D: NA
DNA: TGTGCCAGCAGTTTATCGAGGGTCGAGAGACGGTTATACAATGAGCAGTTCTTC
CDR3: CASSLSRVERRLYNEQFF

size: NA
length: 14
V: TRBV4-1
J: TRBJ2-1
D: NA
DNA: TGCGCCAGCAGCCAAGGACTAGGAGCGGATGAGCAGTTCTTC
CDR3: CASSQGLGADEQFF

size: NA
length: 14
V: TRBV4-3
J: TRBJ2-1
D: NA
DNA: TGCGCCAGCAGCCCAGGGAGGGGGGCGAATGAGCAGTTCTTC
CDR3: CASSPGRGANEQFF

size: few
length: 19
V: TRBV7-9
J: TRBJ2-2
D: TRBD1
DNA: TGTGCCAGCAGCCCGGCTACGGGACAGGGGGCGCTAAGGACTGGGGAGCTGTTTTTT
CDR3: CASSPATGQGALRTGELFF

size: NA
length: 12
V: TRBV20-1
J: TRBJ2-5
D: TRBD2
DNA: TGCAGTGCTAGTTCGGGGGGGCTCACCCAGTACTTC
CDR3: CSASSGGLTQYF

size: once
length: 17
V: TRBV5-1
J: TRBJ2-3
D: TRBD1
DNA: TGCGCCAGCAGCTTGGGGGGCGGGACAGGACCCACAGATACGCAGTATTTT
CDR3: CASSLGGGTGPTDTQYF

size: NA
length: 13
V: TRBV6-5
J: TRBJ2-4
D: NA
DNA: TGTGCCAGCAAGGAACAGGGCAAAAACATTCAGTACTTC
CDR3: CASKEQGKNIQYF

size: NA
length: 14
V: TRBV27
J: TRBJ2-6
D: NA
DNA: TGTGCCAGCAGTTCGAGCTCTGGGGCCAACGTCCTGACTTTC
CDR3: CASSSSSGANVLTF

size: NA
length: 15
V: TRBV19
J: TRBJ1-1
D: NA
DNA: TGTGCCAGTAGTGACCAGGGGATAGGGAACACTGAAGCTTTCTTT
CDR3: CASSDQGIGNTEAFF

size: NA
length: 15
V: TRBV12-2
J: TRBJ2-6
D: NA
DNA: TGTGCAAGTCAACAGGGGGTCTCTGGGGCCAACGTCCTGACTTTC
CDR3: CASQQGVSGANVLTF

size: NA
length: 15
V: TRBV19
J: TRBJ1-6
D: TRBD1
DNA: TGTGCCAGTAGTTCCCGGGACAGGGTTAATTCACCCCTCCACTTT
CDR3: CASSSRDRVNSPLHF

size: NA
length: 16
V: TRBV4-2
J: TRBJ2-5
D: NA
DNA: TGTGCCAGCAGCCAAGAAGTGGGCAGAGCCCAAGAGACCCAGTACTTC
CDR3: CASSQEVGRAQETQYF

size: NA
length: 17
V: TRBV7-6
J: TRBJ2-3
D: TRBD2
DNA: TGTGCCAGCAGCACCCTGTCCGGGGGAGGGTTATCACATACGCAGTATTTT
CDR3: CASSTLSGGGLSHTQYF

size: NA
length: 15
V: TRBV18
J: TRBJ1-2
D: NA
DNA: TGTGCCAGCTCACCACGGACAATAGATAACTATGGCTACACCTTC
CDR3: CASSPRTIDNYGYTF

size: NA
length: 15
V: TRBV5-1
J: TRBJ2-2
D: NA
DNA: TGCGCCAGCAGCTTGGGGAGTGTTTACTCCGGGGAGCTGTTTTTT
CDR3: CASSLGSVYSGELFF

size: NA
length: 15
V: TRBV6-2/TRBV6-3
J: TRBJ1-4
D: TRBD1
DNA: TGTGCCAGCAGTTCTGGACAGGGGGCCTATGAAAAACTGTTTTTT
CDR3: CASSSGQGAYEKLFF

size: NA
length: 15
V: TRBV7-2
J: TRBJ1-2
D: TRBD1
DNA: TGTGCCAGCAGCTCCCGGGACAGGGGTTTCTATGGCTACACCTTC
CDR3: CASSSRDRGFYGYTF

size: NA
length: 14
V: TRBV5-6
J: TRBJ2-2
D: NA
DNA: TGTGCCAGCAGCTTGACAGGTTTCACCGGGGAGCTGTTTTTT
CDR3: CASSLTGFTGELFF

size: NA
length: 16
V: TRBV7-6
J: TRBJ2-2
D: NA
DNA: TGTGCCAGCAGAAGCCTCCGGGGAACGAACACCGGGGAGCTGTTTTTT
CDR3: CASRSLRGTNTGELFF

size: NA
length: 14
V: TRBV30
J: TRBJ2-1
D: NA
DNA: TGTGCCTGGACCCGGACAAGTTCCTACAATGAGCAGTTCTTC
CDR3: CAWTRTSSYNEQFF

size: NA
length: 13
V: TRBV7-2
J: TRBJ1-2
D: NA
DNA: TGTGCCAGCAGCTTAGATTCTTTCTATGGCTACACCTTC
CDR3: CASSLDSFYGYTF

size: NA
length: 16
V: TRBV19
J: TRBJ2-4
D: TRBD1
DNA: TGTGCCAGTAGTATTGATACAGGGGGCGGTCGGAACATTCAGTACTTC
CDR3: CASSIDTGGGRNIQYF

size: NA
length: 15
V: TRBV7-3
J: TRBJ1-2
D: TRBD1
DNA: TGTGCCAGCAGCTTAGGGGGACAGGGAAACTATGGCTACACCTTC
CDR3: CASSLGGQGNYGYTF

size: NA
length: 18
V: TRBV5-4
J: TRBJ2-5
D: TRBD2
DNA: TGTGCCAGCAGCTCCTCGACTAGCGGGGGGGCCTTTCAAGAGACCCAGTACTTC
CDR3: CASSSSTSGGAFQETQYF

size: NA
length: 14
V: TRBV6-5
J: TRBJ1-1
D: TRBD1
DNA: TGTGCCAGCAGTTACGGACAGGGGGCCACTGAAGCTTTCTTT
CDR3: CASSYGQGATEAFF

size: NA
length: 13
V: TRBV7-3
J: TRBJ2-1
D: NA
DNA: TGTGCCAGCAGCCCGGACTTGCGCCGGGAGCAGTTCTTC
CDR3: CASSPDLRREQFF

size: once
length: 15
V: TRBV7-2
J: TRBJ2-2
D: NA
DNA: TGTGCCAGCAGCGTTCGACAGAGGAGCACCGGGGAGCTGTTTTTT
CDR3: CASSVRQRSTGELFF

size: NA
length: 14
V: TRBV27
J: TRBJ2-3
D: TRBD2
DNA: TGTGCCAGCAGTCTTAGCGGGTTCACAGATACGCAGTATTTT
CDR3: CASSLSGFTDTQYF

size: NA
length: 17
V: TRBV19
J: TRBJ2-7
D: NA
DNA: TGTGCCAGTAGTATAGGATTCGGGGGGCCTTCGACCTACGAGCAGTACTTC
CDR3: CASSIGFGGPSTYEQYF

size: few
length: 13
V: TRBV5-1
J: TRBJ1-1
D: TRBD1
DNA: TGCGCCAGCAGCCCCGGGACAGGGTCGAAAGCTTTCTTT
CDR3: CASSPGTGSKAFF

size: NA
length: 15
V: TRBV7-2
J: TRBJ2-7
D: TRBD2
DNA: TGTGCCAGCAGCCCCCAAAGCGGGGGGGCCTACGAGCAGTACTTC
CDR3: CASSPQSGGAYEQYF

size: NA
length: 14
V: TRBV19
J: TRBJ1-1
D: NA
DNA: TGTGCCAGTAGCCCGTCTGGAGGGACCACTGAAGCTTTCTTT
CDR3: CASSPSGGTTEAFF

size: NA
length: 13
V: TRBV7-9
J: TRBJ1-2
D: NA
DNA: TGTGCCAGCAGCTGGGGCAGAAACTATGGCTACACCTTC
CDR3: CASSWGRNYGYTF

size: once
length: 14
V: TRBV11-1
J: TRBJ2-5
D: TRBD2
DNA: TGTGCCAGCAGCTTAGAGGGAGGGGCAGAGACCCAGTACTTC
CDR3: CASSLEGGAETQYF

size: NA
length: 16
V: TRBV5-8
J: TRBJ2-2
D: TRBD1
DNA: TGTGCCAGCAGCTTGGGGACAGGGACGAACACCGGGGAGCTGTTTTTT
CDR3: CASSLGTGTNTGELFF

size: NA
length: 16
V: TRBV6-2/TRBV6-3
J: TRBJ1-1
D: TRBD1
DNA: TGTGCCAGCAGGCCTGACAGGGGGCGGGTGAACACTGAAGCTTTCTTT
CDR3: CASRPDRGRVNTEAFF